A single sample gave rise to the 21 T cell receptor beta chains below, sequenced in a study of T cells in Graves' hyperthyroidism and ophthalmopathy. RNA transcripts served as the template for amplifying TCR beta CDR3 regions. When the TCR CDR3 underwent first-round RT-PCR, the HTBI primer set was used. TCRdb processed the multiplex PCR reads anew with MiXCR; each CDR3 protein has one entry. Altogether some 500,000 distinct CDR3 sequences are present, 14% being singletons, with the ten largest covering under 20%. The specimen sequenced was blood. The receptors come from a woman between 18 and 29 years old with Graves' hyperthyroidism.

This clonotype was picked up a small number of times. The chain carries TRBV6-4 and TRBJ2-2; D uncertain. Germline CDR1 is MRHNA and CDR2 is SNTAGT. V shed 2 bases and J shed 4 bases, with 2 bases lying between them. This CDR3 contains 12 residues. The CDR3 DNA sequence: TGTGCCAGCAGTGACACCACCGGGGAGCTGTTTTTT. Translating it yields CASSDTTGELFF.

Comments on this clonotype: This may stem from a read error, because a much larger clone lies one nucleotide away. Since no conserved phenylalanine or tryptophan closes the CDR3, a read error is the likely cause. V usage is TRBV9 and J usage is TRBJ1-1; 12 bases are a match to TRBD1. Germline values: CDR1 SGDLS, CDR2 YYNGEE. The trim removed 4 bases at V and 4 bases at J, leaving 2 bases unmatched. The CDR3 loop spans 14 amino acids. The chain's CDR3 is CASSLGQGATEAFL. In DNA, the CDR3 is TGTGCCAGCAGCTTGGGACAGGGGGCCACTGAAGCTTTCTTA.

This clonotype was found many times. This chain uses TRBV29-1 with TRBJ1-2, with 12 bases matching TRBD1. Germline V gene sequence: CDR1 SQVTM, CDR2 ANQGSEA. The CDR3 sequence is 13 residues long. The J segment lost 5 bases and the V segment lost 5 bases, leaving 3 bases of the junction unmatched. CDR3 nucleotides: TGCAGCGTTCCGGGACAGGGGGCATATGGCTACACCTTC. Translated, it gives CSVPGQGAYGYTF.

The sample holds many counts of this clonotype. The V call is TRBV3-1, the J call TRBJ1-5; 9 bases map to TRBD1. This CDR3 has 16 residues. The trim removed 5 bases at V and 6 bases at J, leaving 11 bases unmatched. Per the germline V gene, CDR1 is LGHDT and CDR2 is YNNKEL (reference sequence). CDR3 in amino acids: CASSGSGTGFFQPQHF. CDR3 DNA sequence: TGTGCCAGCAGCGGCTCCGGGACAGGGTTTTTTCAGCCCCAGCATTTT.

The V and J genes are TRBV18 and TRBJ2-1, with 7 bases aligning to TRBD2. CDR1 is KGHSH and CDR2 is LQKENI in the germline V gene. J lost 0 bases, V lost 5 bases, and 7 bases had no gene match. There are 16 residues in the CDR3. The CDR3 nucleotides read TGTGCCAGCTCAGCCTCTAGCGGAATCTCCTACAATGAGCAGTTCTTC. Amino acid sequence: CASSASSGISYNEQFF.

The CDR3 DNA is TGCAGGGTCTTTGGCGGAAGGACTGAAGCTTTCTTT. Translation: CRVFGGRTEAFF. The chain couples TRBV20-1 to TRBJ1-1; D gene unclear. The germline V gene encodes CDR1 DFQATT and CDR2 SNEGSKA (reference sequence). The CDR3 is 12 residues long.

This clonotype was counted ten times or more. The chain carries TRBV10-3 and TRBJ2-7; 8 bases align to TRBD2. The V and J ends lost 6 bases and 7 bases, in that order; junction bases with no gene match: 8. Germline CDR1 and CDR2: ENHRY and SYGVKD. The CDR3 loop spans 13 amino acids. In DNA form, the CDR3 reads TGTGCCATCAGGCTAGCGGGCATGGGGGAGCAGTACGTC. Translated, it gives CAIRLAGMGEQYV.

This clonotype was observed many times. The chain links TRBV20-1 to TRBJ1-1; D gene ambiguous. Germline V gene data show CDR1 as DFQATT and CDR2 as SNEGSKA (reference sequence). The CDR3 has 14 amino acids. V dropped 5 bases and J dropped 1 base, with 14 bases sitting between them. The chain's CDR3 is CSAEDRTGNTEAFF. DNA for the CDR3: TGCAGTGCTGAAGATAGGACGGGGAACACTGAAGCTTTCTTT.

This clonotype was seen a handful of times. The CDR3 sequence is CASSLAADSYEQYF. The CDR3 bases are TGTGCCAGCAGTTTAGCCGCGGACTCCTACGAGCAGTACTTC. The chain combines TRBV27 with TRBJ2-7; D is unclear. V gave up 2 bases and J gave up 0 bases, with 8 bases separating them. Germline assignment: CDR1 MNHEY and CDR2 SMNVEV (reference sequence). The CDR3 has 14 residues.

There are a few counts of this clonotype. The chain joins TRBV25-1 to TRBJ2-1; 10 positions match TRBD1. Per the germline V gene, CDR1 is MGHDK and CDR2 is SYGVNS. This CDR3 has 17 residues. V shed 8 bases and J 0 bases; nucleotides not matched to a gene: 10. CDR3 in amino acids: CASSWDRGPSSYNEQFF. DNA of the CDR3: TGTGCCAGCTCCTGGGACAGGGGACCCAGCTCCTACAATGAGCAGTTCTTC.

V usage is TRBV15 and J usage is TRBJ2-1; D is perhaps TRBD2 (6 bases). V was clipped by 1 base and J by 7 bases, with 11 bases between them. CDR3 length: 14 amino acids. Looked up from germline, CDR1 is LNHNV and CDR2 is YYDKDF (reference sequence). The CDR3: CATSRVALANEQFF. The CDR3, as DNA: TGTGCCACCAGCAGAGTAGCACTAGCTAATGAGCAGTTCTTC. Full variable domain (missing parts from reference TRBV15 and TRBJ2-1): DAMVIQNPRYQVTQFGKPVTLSCSQTLNHNVMYWYQQKSSQAPKLLFHYYDKDFNNEADTPDNFQSRRPNTSFCFLDIRSPGLGDTAMYLCATSRVALANEQFFGPGTRLTVL.

This clonotype was recorded many times. V is TRBV30 and J is TRBJ1-2; tentative D call: TRBD1 (5 bases). The germline gives CDR1 GTSNPN, CDR2 SVGIG (reference sequence). The CDR3 covers 14 residues. The V end lost 4 bases, the J end lost 4 bases, and 16 bases lay between the germline ends. Here the CDR3 DNA reads TGTGCCTGGACTGCGGATTGGGGCTTCTATGGCTACACCTTC. Translating gives CAWTADWGFYGYTF.

The V gene is TRBV12-3 or TRBV12-4, the J gene TRBJ2-2; 8 bases line up with TRBD2. Losses at the gene ends were 11 bases for V and 4 bases for J; bases not matched to a gene: 9. CDR3 length: 14 amino acids. This CDR3 is CAAPLSGGTGELFF. The CDR3 DNA reads TGTGCCGCTCCCTTAAGCGGGGGCACCGGGGAGCTGTTTTTT.

This rearrangement joins TRBV7-8 to TRBJ1-5; the D gene is possibly TRBD1 (6 bases). The CDR3 totals 19 residues. V was pared by 5 bases and J by 4 bases, with 27 bases between. Germline loops: CDR1 SGHVS, CDR2 FQNEAQ. The CDR3 loop reads CASSQGGYGALGANQPQHF. CDR3 nucleotide sequence: TGTGCCAGCAGCCAGGGTGGTTATGGGGCCTTGGGGGCTAATCAGCCCCAGCATTTT.

This clonotype has only a few counts. One junction end does not reproduce the germline sequence, and a read error may be involved. This chain uses TRBV29-1 with TRBJ1-1; 8 nucleotides match TRBD1. The CDR3 is 12 amino acids. Germline CDR1 reads SQVTM; CDR2 reads ANQGSEA. The CDR3 nucleotides are TGCAGCGTCGAACAGGGGGGGACTGAAGCCTTCTTT. Its translation is CSVEQGGTEAFF.

This clonotype was seen many times. The chain joins TRBV3-1 to TRBJ2-3; possibly TRBD1 for D (6 bases). Germline CDR1 LGHDT, CDR2 YNNKEL (reference sequence). There are 18 residues in the CDR3. V lost 3 bases to trimming and J lost 3 bases, with 22 bases between them. CDR3 sequence (DNA): TGTGCCAGCAGCCAGTATGGTGTAGGACAGCCAGTTACAGATACGCAGTATTTT. This codes for CASSQYGVGQPVTDTQYF.

This clonotype was seen at least ten times. J is TRBJ2-1 and V is TRBV2, with 13 nucleotides matching TRBD2. The length of the CDR3 is 17 residues. CDR1 and CDR2 from the germline V gene are SNHLY and FYNNEI. The ends lost 1 base at V and 4 bases at J; junction bases unmatched: 4. The CDR3 loop is CASSEGGGLAGYNEQFF. Here the CDR3 DNA reads TGTGCCAGCAGTGAAGGAGGGGGACTAGCGGGGTACAATGAGCAGTTCTTC.

This sequence joins TRBV12-3 or TRBV12-4 and TRBJ2-3; TRBD1 agrees at 10 bases. Trimming took 7 bases from V and 2 from J; bases not matched to a gene: 6. The CDR3 length is 15 residues. This CDR3 reads CASTKGQGPTDTQYF. The CDR3 nucleotides read TGTGCCAGCACTAAGGGACAGGGGCCCACAGATACGCAGTATTTT.

This chain uses TRBV29-1 with TRBJ1-5; no firm D call. The germline V gene has CDR1 SQVTM and CDR2 ANQGSEA. V was shortened by 1 base and J by 7 bases, with 20 bases between the two germline ends. The CDR3 sequence is 16 residues long. The CDR3 is CSVEADHRASTQPQHF. The CDR3 DNA sequence: TGCAGCGTTGAAGCCGATCATAGGGCTAGCACGCAGCCCCAGCATTTT. The variable domain in full, with the rest retrieved from reference TRBV29-1 and TRBJ1-5, is SAVISQKPSRDICQRGTSLTIQCQVDSQVTMMFWYRQQPGQSLTLIATANQGSEATYESGFVIDKFPISRPNLTFSTLTVSNMSPEDSSIYLCSVEADHRASTQPQHFGDGTRLSIL.

This clonotype was recorded at least ten times. The chain uses TRBV12-3 or TRBV12-4 and TRBJ2-7; 11 nucleotides align to TRBD2. The CDR3 is made up of 13 amino acids. Germline trimming cut 6 bases from V and 7 bases from J; bases unmatched to any gene: 5. CDR3 in amino acids: CASSSGLAAEQYV. In DNA form, the CDR3 reads TGTGCCAGCAGCTCGGGACTAGCGGCAGAGCAGTACGTC.

This clonotype came up many times. V usage is TRBV19 and J usage is TRBJ2-1; 10 bases fit TRBD2. The CDR3 has 17 residues. CDR1 is LNHDA, CDR2 SQIVND, per germline (reference sequence). Germline trimming cut 3 bases from V and 4 bases from J; bases unmatched to any gene: 9. The DNA for the CDR3 is TGTGCCAGTAGTATCCAGACTAGCGGGCTGTATTACAATGAGCAGTTCTTC. This gives the protein CASSIQTSGLYYNEQFF.